This T cell receptor beta chain comes out of a study of cytomegalovirus exposure and HLA in healthy donors. The PCR contained 60 Vbeta and 13 Jbeta primers. Per the original data handling: There were some 87 million unique TCR beta chains by a later count, and approximately 10 million of them were shared. Repertoires were generated with immunoSEQ multiplex PCR, while TCRdb's copy carries only in-frame clones and drops some. V, J and clone size are those of that table, while D and trimming were read from the DNA. The table lists a few hundred thousand clones, approximately 78% of them singletons, with approximately 2.8% in the top ten. General observations from the study: Earlier findings revealed that most TCR beta V segments proved productive either about 90% or about 30% of the time. Excluded: some indistinguishable V segments such as TRBV6-2 and TRBV6-3.

Remarks on this clone: Its antigen is undetermined.

Germline CDR1 is MGHRA and CDR2 is YSYEKL. V shed 5 bases and J 4 bases; nucleotides not matched to a gene: 13. CDR3 size: 17 residues. This sequence originates from a man aged 25 to 40 in good health and CMV-seronegative. The sequenced material came from PBMCs. The V gene is TRBV4-1, the J gene TRBJ1-1, with 10 positions matching TRBD1. The CDR3, as DNA: TGCGCCAGCAGCAAGACTGACAGGGGGCTATTGAGCACTGAAGCTTTCTTT. It codes for CASSKTDRGLLSTEAFF.